This TCR beta chain originates from a study of tumor and adjacent non-tumor tissue in lung cancer. The CDR3 has 15 amino acids. In germline, CDR1 is SQVTM, CDR2 ANQGSEA. Unmatched junction bases numbered 6, after V lost 4 bases and J lost 5 bases. A modified ARM-PCR protocol with three rounds of nested PCR amplified TCRbeta. A single record per CDR3 protein comes from TCRdb applying MiXCR to the multiplex PCR reads. The sample contains 120,000 to 150,000 distinct CDR3 sequences, approximately 64% of which appear only once. This sample's RNA came from whole unsorted tissue. The sequence came from a man aged 55 to 70 with small cell lung cancer. Sequenced: lung tumor tissue. The rearrangement links TRBV29-1 to TRBJ2-5, with 14 bases identical to TRBD2. CDR3 bases: TGCAGCGTTGCGGGACTAGCGGGAGTAGTGGAGACCCAGTACTTC. This translates into CSVAGLAGVVETQYF. Combining the CDR3 with reference TRBV29-1 and TRBJ2-5 gives the whole variable domain SAVISQKPSRDICQRGTSLTIQCQVDSQVTMMFWYRQQPGQSLTLIATANQGSEATYESGFVIDKFPISRPNLTFSTLTVSNMSPEDSSIYLCSVAGLAGVVETQYFGPGTRLLVL.